This is a list of T cell receptor beta chains from one sample in a study of T cell responses to AZD1222 COVID-19 vaccine. Assay used: immunoSEQ multiplex PCR; TCRdb lists only in-frame clones, some missing. The table lists fewer than 130,000 clones, roughly 89% of them singletons. The specimen comprised peripheral blood, sampled 28 days after the second AZD1222 dose. All receptors come from an adult who received the AZD1222 COVID-19 vaccine. The CDR3 runs from the conserved cysteine through the conserved F or W. A D gene is named only where the DNA matches it firmly. Clone size is shown for a subset of rows, as once, few, many or a class of expanded clone.

TRBJ1-5,TRBV11-2,many,-,TGTGCCAGCAGCTTTACCCTGGGGGTTAATCAGCCCCAGCATTTT,CASSFTLGVNQPQHF
TRBJ2-5,TRBV2,-,-,TGTGCCAGCACCCCCATGCTGGAGACCCAGTACTTC,CASTPMLETQYF
TRBJ2-1,TRBV5-1,-,TRBD2,TGCGCCAGCAGCTTTCCCGGGACATTAGGGACTAGCGGGGGGTACAATGAGCAGTTCTTC,CASSFPGTLGTSGGYNEQFF
TRBJ2-3,TRBV30,-,-,TGTGCCTGGAGTGTACTGGAAGATACGCAGTATTTT,CAWSVLEDTQYF
TRBJ2-1,TRBV24-1,-,-,TGTGCCACCAGTGATTCCGGAGCAGGGTATGAGCAGTTCTTC,CATSDSGAGYEQFF
TRBJ2-1,TRBV7-9,-,-,TGTGCCAGCAGGGACTTCGGCAATGAGCAGTTCTTC,CASRDFGNEQFF
TRBJ1-6,TRBV7-2,-,-,TGTGCCAGCAGCTTGGACCCCGGACCAAATTCACCCCTCCACTTT,CASSLDPGPNSPLHF
TRBJ1-1,TRBV18,-,-,TGTGCCAGCTCCCTATCGAGCGGGAACACTGAAGCTTTCTTT,CASSLSSGNTEAFF
TRBJ1-2,TRBV28,-,-,TGTGCCAGCAGTTTAACGGGCTATGGCTACACCTTC,CASSLTGYGYTF
TRBJ1-1,TRBV19,-,TRBD1,TGTGCCAGTATGAGCGGCGGGACAGGTGAGATGGGCACTGAAGCTTTCTTT,CASMSGGTGEMGTEAFF
TRBJ1-6,TRBV30,-,-,TGTGCCTGGAACCTTTATAATTCACCCCTCCACTTT,CAWNLYNSPLHF
TRBJ2-3,TRBV11-2,-,-,TGTGCCAGCAGCACTCTGAGCACAGATACGCAGTATTTT,CASSTLSTDTQYF
TRBJ2-5,TRBV11-3,once,-,TGTGCCAGCAGCTTAGTACAGCAAGAGACCCAGTACTTC,CASSLVQQETQYF
TRBJ2-1,TRBV11-2,-,-,TGTGCCAGCAGCTTAGAGACAGCTCACAATGAGCAGTTCTTC,CASSLETAHNEQFF
TRBJ1-1,TRBV5-1,-,-,TGCGCCAGCAGCGTGGACGGTGGTGAAGCTTTCTTT,CASSVDGGEAFF
TRBJ1-1,TRBV7-9,-,-,TGTGCCAGCAGCTTAAGTGCAGGGAGGGATGAAGCTTTCTTT,CASSLSAGRDEAFF
TRBJ2-5,TRBV9,once,-,TGTGCCAGCAGCGACGGGGGGCCTGGGACCCAGTACTTC,CASSDGGPGTQYF
TRBJ1-1,TRBV30,-,-,TGTGCCTGGAGGGGGATAAACACTGAAGCTTTCTTT,CAWRGINTEAFF
TRBJ1-4,TRBV7-6,-,-,TGTGCCAGCAGCTCGCGGTCAGGAGATGAAAAACTGTTTTTT,CASSSRSGDEKLFF
TRBJ1-5,TRBV2,once,-,TGTGCCAGCAGTGACGCCAATAGCAATCAGCCCCAGCATTTT,CASSDANSNQPQHF
TRBJ1-1,TRBV5-8,once,-,TGTGCCAGCAGCTTGGCCGGGAACACTGAAGCTTTCTTT,CASSLAGNTEAFF
TRBJ1-2,TRBV5-5,-,TRBD1,TGTGCCAGCAGCTCGGACAGGGCCAACTATGGCTACACCTTC,CASSSDRANYGYTF
TRBJ1-6,TRBV4-1,-,-,TGCGCCAGCAGTGCAGGCTCCTATAATTCACCCCTCCACTTT,CASSAGSYNSPLHF
TRBJ2-3,TRBV5-4,-,-,TGTGCCAGCAGCTTGTCAGGGCAAGATACGCAGTATTTT,CASSLSGQDTQYF
TRBJ2-1,TRBV6-1,-,-,TGTGCCAGCAGTGAAGTCACGGATTACAATGAGCAGTTCTTC,CASSEVTDYNEQFF
TRBJ2-2,TRBV4-2,-,TRBD1,TGTGCCAGCAGCCAAGACCCCGACAGGGGCGGCGGGGAGCTGTTTTTT,CASSQDPDRGGGELFF
TRBJ1-1,TRBV27,-,-,TGTGCCAGCAGTTTGGGCAGCTATAACACTGAAGCTTTCTTT,CASSLGSYNTEAFF
TRBJ1-1,TRBV6-5,few,-,TGTGCCAGCAGATGGACAGCTAACACTGAAGCTTTCTTT,CASRWTANTEAFF